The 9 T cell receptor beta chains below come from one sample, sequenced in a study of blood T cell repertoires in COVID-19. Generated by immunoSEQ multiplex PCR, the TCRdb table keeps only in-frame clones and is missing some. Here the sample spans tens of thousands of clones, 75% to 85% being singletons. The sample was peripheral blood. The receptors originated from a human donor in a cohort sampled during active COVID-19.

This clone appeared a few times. The CDR3: CASRPPREREYEQYF. Written as DNA, the CDR3 is TGTGCAAGTCGCCCCCCAAGGGAGCGGGAGTACGAGCAGTACTTC. The chain has TRBV12-2 and TRBJ2-7; the tabulated D call, TRBD2, remains unverified against the DNA. TRBV12-2 is tagged as a pseudogene. The CDR3 extends over 15 amino acids.

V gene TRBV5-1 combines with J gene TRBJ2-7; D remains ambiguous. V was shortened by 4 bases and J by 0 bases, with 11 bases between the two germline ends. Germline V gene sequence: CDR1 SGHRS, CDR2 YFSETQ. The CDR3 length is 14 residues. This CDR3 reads CASSVTGNSYEQYF. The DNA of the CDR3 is TGCGCCAGCAGCGTCACTGGTAACTCCTACGAGCAGTACTTC.

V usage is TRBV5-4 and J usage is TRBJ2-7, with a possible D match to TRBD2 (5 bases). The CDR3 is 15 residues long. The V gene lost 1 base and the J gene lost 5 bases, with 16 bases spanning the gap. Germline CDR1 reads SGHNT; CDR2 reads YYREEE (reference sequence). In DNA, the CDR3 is TGTGCCAGCAGCTTGTTGTTCTCGACTATGGACGAGCAGTACTTC. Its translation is CASSLLFSTMDEQYF.

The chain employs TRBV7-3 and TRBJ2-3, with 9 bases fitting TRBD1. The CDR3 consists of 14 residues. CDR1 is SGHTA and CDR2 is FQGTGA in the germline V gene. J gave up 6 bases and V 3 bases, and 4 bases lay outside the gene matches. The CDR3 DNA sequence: TGTGCCAGCAGCTTTGGGACAGGGATGGATACGCAGTATTTT. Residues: CASSFGTGMDTQYF.

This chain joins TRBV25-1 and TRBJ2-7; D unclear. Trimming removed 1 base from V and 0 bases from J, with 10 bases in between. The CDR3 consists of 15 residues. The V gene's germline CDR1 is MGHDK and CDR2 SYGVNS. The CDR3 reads CASSELGRSSYEQYF. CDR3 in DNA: TGTGCCAGCAGTGAATTAGGCAGGTCCTCCTACGAGCAGTACTTC.

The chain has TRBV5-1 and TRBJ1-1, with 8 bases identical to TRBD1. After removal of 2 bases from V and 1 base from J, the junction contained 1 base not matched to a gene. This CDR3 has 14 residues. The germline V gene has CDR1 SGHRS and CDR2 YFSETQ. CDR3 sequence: CASSFGQGNTEAFF. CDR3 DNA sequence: TGCGCCAGCAGCTTCGGACAGGGGAACACTGAAGCTTTCTTT.

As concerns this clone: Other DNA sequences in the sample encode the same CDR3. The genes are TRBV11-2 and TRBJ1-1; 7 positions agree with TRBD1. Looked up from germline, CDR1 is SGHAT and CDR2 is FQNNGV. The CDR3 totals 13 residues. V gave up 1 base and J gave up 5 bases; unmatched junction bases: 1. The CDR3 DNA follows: TGTGCCAGCAGCTTAGCAGGGGGAACTGAAGCTTTCTTT. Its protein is CASSLAGGTEAFF.

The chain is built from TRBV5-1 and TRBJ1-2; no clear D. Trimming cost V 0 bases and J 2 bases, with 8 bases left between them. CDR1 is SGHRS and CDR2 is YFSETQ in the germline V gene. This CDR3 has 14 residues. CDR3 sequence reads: CASSLDPGNYGYTF. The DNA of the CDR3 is TGCGCCAGCAGCTTGGATCCAGGAAACTATGGCTACACCTTC.

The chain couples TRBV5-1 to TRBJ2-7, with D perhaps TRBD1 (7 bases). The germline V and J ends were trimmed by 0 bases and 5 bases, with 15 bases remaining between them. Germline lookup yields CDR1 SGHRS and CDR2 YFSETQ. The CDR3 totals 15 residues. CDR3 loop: CASSLGWAGGNEQYF. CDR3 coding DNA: TGCGCCAGCAGCTTGGGATGGGCAGGGGGGAACGAGCAGTACTTC.